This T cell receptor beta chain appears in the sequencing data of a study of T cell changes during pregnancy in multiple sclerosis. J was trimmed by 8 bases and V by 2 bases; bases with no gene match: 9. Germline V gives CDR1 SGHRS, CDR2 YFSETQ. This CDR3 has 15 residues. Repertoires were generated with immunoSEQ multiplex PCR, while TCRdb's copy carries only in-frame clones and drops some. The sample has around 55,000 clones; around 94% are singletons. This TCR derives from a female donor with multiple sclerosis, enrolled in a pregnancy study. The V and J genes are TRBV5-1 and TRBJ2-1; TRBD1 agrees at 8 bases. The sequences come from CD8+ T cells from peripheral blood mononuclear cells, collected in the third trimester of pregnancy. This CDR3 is CASSFLQGARDEQFF. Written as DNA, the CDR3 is TGCGCCAGCAGCTTCCTCCAGGGGGCGCGGGATGAGCAGTTCTTC. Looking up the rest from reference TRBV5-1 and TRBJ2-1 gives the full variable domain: KAGVTQTPRYLIKTRGQQVTLSCSPISGHRSVSWYQQTPGQGLQFLFEYFSETQRNKGNFPGRFSGRQFSNSRSEMNVSTLELGDSALYLCASSFLQGARDEQFFGPGTRLTVL.